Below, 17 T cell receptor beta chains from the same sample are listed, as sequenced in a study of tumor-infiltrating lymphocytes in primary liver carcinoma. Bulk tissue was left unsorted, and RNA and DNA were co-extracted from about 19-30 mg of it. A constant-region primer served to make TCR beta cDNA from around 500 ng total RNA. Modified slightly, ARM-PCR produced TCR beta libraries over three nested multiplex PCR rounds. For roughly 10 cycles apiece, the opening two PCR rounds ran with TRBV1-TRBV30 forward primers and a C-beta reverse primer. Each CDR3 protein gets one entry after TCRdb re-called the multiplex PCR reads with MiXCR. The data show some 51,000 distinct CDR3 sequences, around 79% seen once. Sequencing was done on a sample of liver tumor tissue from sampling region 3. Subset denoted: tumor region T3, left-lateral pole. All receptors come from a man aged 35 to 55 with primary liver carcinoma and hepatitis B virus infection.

CDR3 protein: CSVEALGDCDEKLFF. The CDR3 DNA is TGCAGCGTTGAAGCTCTGGGAGACTGTGATGAAAAACTGTTTTTT. This chain joins TRBV29-1 and TRBJ1-4; D is ambiguous. V was trimmed by 1 base and J by 6 bases, leaving 15 bases between them. CDR3 size: 15 residues. Germline assignment: CDR1 SQVTM and CDR2 ANQGSEA.

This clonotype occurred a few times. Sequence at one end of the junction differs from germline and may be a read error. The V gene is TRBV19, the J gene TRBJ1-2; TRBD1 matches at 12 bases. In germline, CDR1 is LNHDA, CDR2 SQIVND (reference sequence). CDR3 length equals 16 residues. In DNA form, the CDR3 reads TGTGCCAGTAGTCCGGGACAGGGGGCGATAGACTACGGCTACACCTTC. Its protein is CASSPGQGAIDYGYTF.

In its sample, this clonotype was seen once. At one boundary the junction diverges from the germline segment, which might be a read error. CDR3 residues: CTSSLARGSDIEHYF. As DNA, the CDR3 is TGTACCAGCAGCTTAGCTCGGGGGAGCGATATCGAGCACTACTTC. The chain joins TRBV11-2 to TRBJ2-7, with a tentative D call TRBD2 (6 bases). Per germline, CDR1 SGHAT and CDR2 FQNNGV. This CDR3 has 15 amino acids.

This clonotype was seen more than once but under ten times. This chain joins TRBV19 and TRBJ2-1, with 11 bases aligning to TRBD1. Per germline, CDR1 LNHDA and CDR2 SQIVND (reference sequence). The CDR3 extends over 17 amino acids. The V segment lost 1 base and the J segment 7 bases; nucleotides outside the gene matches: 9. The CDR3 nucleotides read TGTGCCAGTAGTATAGTCCGGACAGGGGGCACGATAAATGAGCAGTTCTTC. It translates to CASSIVRTGGTINEQFF.

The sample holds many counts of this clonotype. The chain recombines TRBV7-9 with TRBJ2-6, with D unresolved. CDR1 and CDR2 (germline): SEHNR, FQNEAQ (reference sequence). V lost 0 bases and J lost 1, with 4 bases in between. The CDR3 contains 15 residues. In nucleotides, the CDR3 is TGTGCCAGCAGCTTAGCGCTTTCTGGGGCCAACGTCCTGACTTTC. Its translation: CASSLALSGANVLTF.

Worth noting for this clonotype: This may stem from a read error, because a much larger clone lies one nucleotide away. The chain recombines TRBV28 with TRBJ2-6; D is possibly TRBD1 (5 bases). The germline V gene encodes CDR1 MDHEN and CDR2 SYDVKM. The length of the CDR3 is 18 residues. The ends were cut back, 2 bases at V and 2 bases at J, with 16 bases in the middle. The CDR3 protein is CASSLVVGVAPGANVLTF. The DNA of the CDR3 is TGTGCCAGCAGTTTAGTCGTAGGGGTGGCCCCTGGGGCCAACGTCCTGACTTTC.

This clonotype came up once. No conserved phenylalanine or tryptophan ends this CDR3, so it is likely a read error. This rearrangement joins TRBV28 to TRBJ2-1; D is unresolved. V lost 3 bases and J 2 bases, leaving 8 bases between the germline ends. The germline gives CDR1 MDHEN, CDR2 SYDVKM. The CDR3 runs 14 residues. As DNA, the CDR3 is TGTGCCAGCAGTTTGAGTCTTCCCTACAATGAGCAGTTCTAC. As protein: CASSLSLPYNEQFY.

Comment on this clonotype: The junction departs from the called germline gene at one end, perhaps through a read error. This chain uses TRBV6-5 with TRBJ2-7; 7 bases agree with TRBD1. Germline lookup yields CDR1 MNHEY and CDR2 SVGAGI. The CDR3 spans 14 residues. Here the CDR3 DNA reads TGTGCCCGAAGCCGAGCCGGGACAGATTACGAGCAATACTTC. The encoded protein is CARSRAGTDYEQYF.

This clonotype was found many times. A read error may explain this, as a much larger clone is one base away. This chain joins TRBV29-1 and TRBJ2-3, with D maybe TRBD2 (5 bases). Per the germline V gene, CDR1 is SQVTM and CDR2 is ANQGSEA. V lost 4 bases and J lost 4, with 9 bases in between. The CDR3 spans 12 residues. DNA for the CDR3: TGCAGCGTTGTCGGGATAGCAGATACGCAGTATTTT. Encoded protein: CSVVGIADTQYF.

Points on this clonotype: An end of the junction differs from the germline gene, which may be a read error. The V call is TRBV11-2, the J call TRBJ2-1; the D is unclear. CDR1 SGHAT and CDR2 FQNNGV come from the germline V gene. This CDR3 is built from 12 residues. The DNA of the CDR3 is TGTGTCAGCAGCATGGAGTACAATGAGCAGTTCTTC. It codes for CVSSMEYNEQFF.

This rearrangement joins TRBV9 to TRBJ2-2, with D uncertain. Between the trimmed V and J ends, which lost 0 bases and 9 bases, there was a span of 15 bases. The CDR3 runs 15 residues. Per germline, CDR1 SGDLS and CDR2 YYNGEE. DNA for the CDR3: TGTGCCAGCAGCGTAGTTCCGGGTCAACCCAGGGAGCTGTTTTTT. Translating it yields CASSVVPGQPRELFF.

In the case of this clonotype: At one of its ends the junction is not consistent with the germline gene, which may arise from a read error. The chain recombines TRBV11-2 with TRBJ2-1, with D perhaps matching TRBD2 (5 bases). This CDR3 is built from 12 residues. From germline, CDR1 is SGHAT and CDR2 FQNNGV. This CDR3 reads CISSLVGNEQIF. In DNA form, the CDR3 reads TGTATCAGCAGCTTAGTCGGGAATGAGCAGATCTTC.

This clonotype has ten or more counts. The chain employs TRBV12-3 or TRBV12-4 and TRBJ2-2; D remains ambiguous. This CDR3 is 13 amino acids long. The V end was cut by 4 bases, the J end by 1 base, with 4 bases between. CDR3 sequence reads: CASSSLNTGELFF. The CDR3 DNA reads TGTGCCAGCAGTTCCTTGAACACCGGGGAGCTGTTTTTT.

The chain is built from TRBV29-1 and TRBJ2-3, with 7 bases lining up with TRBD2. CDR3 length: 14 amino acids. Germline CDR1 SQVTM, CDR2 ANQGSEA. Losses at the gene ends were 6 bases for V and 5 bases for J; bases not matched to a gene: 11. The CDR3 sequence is CSVKGLAGVDTQYF. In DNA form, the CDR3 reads TGCAGCGTAAAGGGACTGGCGGGAGTAGATACGCAGTATTTT.

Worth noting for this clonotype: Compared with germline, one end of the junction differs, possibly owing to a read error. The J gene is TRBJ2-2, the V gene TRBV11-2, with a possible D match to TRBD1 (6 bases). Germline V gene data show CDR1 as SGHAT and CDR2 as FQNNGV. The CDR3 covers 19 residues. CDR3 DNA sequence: TGTGCCAGCAGCATAGATCGAGGGGGAGTGCGCCCGAACACCGGGGAACTCTTTTTT. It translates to CASSIDRGGVRPNTGELFF.

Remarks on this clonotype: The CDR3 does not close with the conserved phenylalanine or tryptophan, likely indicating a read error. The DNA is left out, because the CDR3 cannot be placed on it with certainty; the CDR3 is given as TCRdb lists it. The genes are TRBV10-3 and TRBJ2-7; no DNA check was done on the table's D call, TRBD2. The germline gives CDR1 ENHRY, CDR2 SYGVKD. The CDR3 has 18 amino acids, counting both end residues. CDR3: CAISPGLAVSPFSYEQCL.

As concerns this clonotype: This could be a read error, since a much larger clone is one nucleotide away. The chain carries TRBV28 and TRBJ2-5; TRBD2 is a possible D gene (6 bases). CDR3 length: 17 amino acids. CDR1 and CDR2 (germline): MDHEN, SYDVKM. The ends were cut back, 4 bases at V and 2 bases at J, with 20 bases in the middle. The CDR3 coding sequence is TGTGCCAGCAGTTCCGCGCGGGGAGGAACCGGGCAAGAGACCCAGTACTTC. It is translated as CASSSARGGTGQETQYF.